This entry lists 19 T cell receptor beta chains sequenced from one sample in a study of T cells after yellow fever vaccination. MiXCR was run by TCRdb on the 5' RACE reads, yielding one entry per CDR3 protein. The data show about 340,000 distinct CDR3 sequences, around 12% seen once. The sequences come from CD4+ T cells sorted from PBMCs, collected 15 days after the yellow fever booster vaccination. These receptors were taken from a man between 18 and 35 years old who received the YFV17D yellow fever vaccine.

DNA for the CDR3: TGCGCCAGCAGCCTAGATATGCCAGGGAGCAATGAGCAGTTCTTC. This encodes CASSLDMPGSNEQFF. The chain links TRBV5-1 to TRBJ2-1; D possibly uses TRBD1 or TRBD2 (5 bases each). V was clipped by 4 bases and J by 6 bases, with 17 bases between them. This CDR3 region has 15 residues. Germline V gives CDR1 SGHRS, CDR2 YFSETQ.

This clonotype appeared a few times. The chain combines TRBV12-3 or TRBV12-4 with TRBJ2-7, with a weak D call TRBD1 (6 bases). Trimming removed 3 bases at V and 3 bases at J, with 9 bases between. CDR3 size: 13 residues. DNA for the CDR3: TGTGCCAGCAGTTTCGACAGGAACTACGAGCAGTACTTC. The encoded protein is CASSFDRNYEQYF.

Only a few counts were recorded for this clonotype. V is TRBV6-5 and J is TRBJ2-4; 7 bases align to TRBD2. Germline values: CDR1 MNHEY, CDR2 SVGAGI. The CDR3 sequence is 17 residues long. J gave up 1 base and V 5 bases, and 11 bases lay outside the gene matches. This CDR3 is CASSNRAGRVAKNIQYF. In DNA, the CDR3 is TGTGCCAGCAGTAACCGGGCGGGGAGGGTGGCCAAAAACATTCAGTACTTC.

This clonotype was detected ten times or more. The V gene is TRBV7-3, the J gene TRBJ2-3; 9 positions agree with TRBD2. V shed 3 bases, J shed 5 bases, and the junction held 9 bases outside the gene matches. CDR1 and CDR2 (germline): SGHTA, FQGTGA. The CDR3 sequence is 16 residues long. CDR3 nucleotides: TGTGCCAGCAGCTTGCGCTCTAGCGGGGAGGGAGATACGCAGTATTTT. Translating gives CASSLRSSGEGDTQYF. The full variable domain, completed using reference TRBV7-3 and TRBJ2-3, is GAGVSQTPSNKVTEKGKYVELRCDPISGHTALYWYRQSLGQGPEFLIYFQGTGAADDSGLPNDRFFAVRPEGSVSTLKIQRTERGDSAVYLCASSLRSSGEGDTQYFGPGTRLTVL.

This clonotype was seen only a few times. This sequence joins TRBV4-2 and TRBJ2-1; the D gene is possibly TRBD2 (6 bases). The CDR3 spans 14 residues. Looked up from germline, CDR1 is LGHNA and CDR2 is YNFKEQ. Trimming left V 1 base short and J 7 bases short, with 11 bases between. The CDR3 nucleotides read TGTGCCAGCAGCCAAGTAATACGGGGGAATGAGCAGTTCTTC. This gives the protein CASSQVIRGNEQFF.

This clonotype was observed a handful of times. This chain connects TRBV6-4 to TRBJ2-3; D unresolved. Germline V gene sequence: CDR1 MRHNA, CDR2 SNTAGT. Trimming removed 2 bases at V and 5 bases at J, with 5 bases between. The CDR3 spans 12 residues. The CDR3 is CASSDNGDTQYF. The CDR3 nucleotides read TGTGCCAGCAGTGACAACGGAGATACGCAGTATTTT.

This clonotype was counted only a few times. CDR3 amino acids: CASSLSSRSDTQYF. Here the CDR3 DNA reads TGCGCCAGCAGCTTGTCGTCGAGGTCGGATACGCAGTATTTT. The gene calls are TRBV5-1 and TRBJ2-3; D uncertain. Trimming shortened V by 1 base and J by 6 bases, and 12 bases separated the two germline ends. Germline values: CDR1 SGHRS, CDR2 YFSETQ. This CDR3 region has 14 residues.

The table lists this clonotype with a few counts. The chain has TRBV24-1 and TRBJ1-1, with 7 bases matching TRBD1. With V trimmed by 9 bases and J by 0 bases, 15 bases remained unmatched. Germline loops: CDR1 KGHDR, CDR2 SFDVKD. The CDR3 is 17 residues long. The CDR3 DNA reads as TGTGCCACCCCCTACCCGGATTGGACAGGCTTGAACACTGAAGCTTTCTTT. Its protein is CATPYPDWTGLNTEAFF.

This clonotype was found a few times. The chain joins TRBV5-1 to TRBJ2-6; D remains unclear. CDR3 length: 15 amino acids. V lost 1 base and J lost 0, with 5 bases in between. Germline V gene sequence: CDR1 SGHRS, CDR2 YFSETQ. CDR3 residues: CASSLQFSGANVLTF. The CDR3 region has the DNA TGCGCCAGCAGCTTGCAGTTCTCTGGGGCCAACGTCCTGACTTTC.

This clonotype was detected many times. The CDR3 spells CASSLDPLGDTQYF. The DNA of the CDR3 is TGTGCCAGCAGTCTGGACCCCCTCGGGGATACGCAGTATTTT. This chain joins TRBV5-6 and TRBJ2-3; D gene uncertain. This CDR3 spans 14 amino acids. The germline V gene encodes CDR1 SGHDT and CDR2 YYEEEE. Trimming shortened V by 5 bases and J by 6 bases, and 16 bases separated the two germline ends.

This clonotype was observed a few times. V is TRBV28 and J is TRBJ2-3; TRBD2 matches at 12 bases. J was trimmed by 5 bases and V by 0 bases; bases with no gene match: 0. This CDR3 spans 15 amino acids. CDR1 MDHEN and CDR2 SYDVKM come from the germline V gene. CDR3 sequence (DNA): TGTGCCAGCAGTTTATGGACTAGCGGGGGAGATACGCAGTATTTT. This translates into CASSLWTSGGDTQYF. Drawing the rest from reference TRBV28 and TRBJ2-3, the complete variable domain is DVKVTQSSRYLVKRTGEKVFLECVQDMDHENMFWYRQDPGLGLRLIYFSYDVKMKEKGDIPEGYSVSREKKERFSLILESASTNQTSMYLCASSLWTSGGDTQYFGPGTRLTVL.

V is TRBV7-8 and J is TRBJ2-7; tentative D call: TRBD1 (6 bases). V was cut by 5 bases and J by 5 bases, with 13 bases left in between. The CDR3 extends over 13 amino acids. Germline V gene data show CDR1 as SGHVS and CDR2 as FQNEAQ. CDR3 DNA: TGTGCCAGCAGCGTCGACAGGTCAAACGAGCAGTACGTC. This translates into CASSVDRSNEQYV.

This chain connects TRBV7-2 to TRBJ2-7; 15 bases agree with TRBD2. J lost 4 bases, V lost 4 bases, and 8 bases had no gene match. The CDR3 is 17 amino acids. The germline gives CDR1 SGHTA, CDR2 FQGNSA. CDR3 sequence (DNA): TGTGCCAGCAGCTCCACCGGACTAGCGGGGGGGCAGTACGAGCAGTACTTC. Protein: CASSSTGLAGGQYEQYF.

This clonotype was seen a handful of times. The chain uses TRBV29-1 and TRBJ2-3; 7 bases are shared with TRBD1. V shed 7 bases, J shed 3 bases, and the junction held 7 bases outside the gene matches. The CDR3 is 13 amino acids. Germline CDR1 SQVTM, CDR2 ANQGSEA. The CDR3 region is CSARQGGTDTQYF. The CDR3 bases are TGCAGCGCGAGACAGGGTGGAACAGATACGCAGTATTTT.

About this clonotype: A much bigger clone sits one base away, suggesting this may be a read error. CDR3 amino acids: CASSLGQTTNTRELFF. The CDR3 bases are TGTGCCAGCAGCTTGGGACAGACGACGAACACCAGGGAGCTGTTTTTT. The genes are TRBV7-9 and TRBJ2-2; 7 nucleotides align to TRBD1. The germline V gene has CDR1 SEHNR and CDR2 FQNEAQ (reference sequence). This CDR3 contains 16 residues. The variable domain in full, with the rest retrieved from reference TRBV7-9 and TRBJ2-2, is DTGVSQNPRHKITKRGQNVTFRCDPISEHNRLYWYRQTLGQGPEFLTYFQNEAQLEKSRLLSDRFSAERPKGSFSTLEIQRTEQGDSAMYLCASSLGQTTNTRELFFGEGSRLTVL.

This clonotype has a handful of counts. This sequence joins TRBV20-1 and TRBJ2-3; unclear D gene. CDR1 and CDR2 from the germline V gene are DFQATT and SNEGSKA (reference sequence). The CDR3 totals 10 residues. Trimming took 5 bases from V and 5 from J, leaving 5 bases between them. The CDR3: CSAARDTQYF. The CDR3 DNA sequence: TGCAGTGCTGCACGAGATACGCAGTATTTT.

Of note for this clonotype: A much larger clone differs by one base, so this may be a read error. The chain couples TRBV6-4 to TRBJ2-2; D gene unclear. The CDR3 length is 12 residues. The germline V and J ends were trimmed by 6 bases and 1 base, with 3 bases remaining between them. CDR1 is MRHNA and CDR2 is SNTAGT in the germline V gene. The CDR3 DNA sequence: TGTGCCAGCAGACAGAACACCGGGGAGCTGTTTTTT. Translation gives CASRQNTGELFF.

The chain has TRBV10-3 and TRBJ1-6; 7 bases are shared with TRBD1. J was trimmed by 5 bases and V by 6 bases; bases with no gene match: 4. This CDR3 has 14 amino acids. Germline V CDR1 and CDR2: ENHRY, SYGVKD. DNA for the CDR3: TGTGCCATCAGAGTGCAGGGGGATAATTCACCCCTCCACTTT. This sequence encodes CAIRVQGDNSPLHF.

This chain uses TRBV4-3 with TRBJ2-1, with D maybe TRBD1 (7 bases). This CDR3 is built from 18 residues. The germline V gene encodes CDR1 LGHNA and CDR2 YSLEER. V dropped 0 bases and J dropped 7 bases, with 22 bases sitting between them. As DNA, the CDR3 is TGCGCCAGCAGCCAAGATCCAGAACCTGGCAGGGGGGAGAATGAGCAGTTCTTC. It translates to CASSQDPEPGRGENEQFF.